The clone carrying this T cell receptor beta chain was found once. This entry belongs to a study of T cell changes during pregnancy in multiple sclerosis. The CDR3 runs to 13 residues. The V end was cut by 3 bases, the J end by 3 bases, with 6 bases between. Per the germline V gene, CDR1 is LGHNT and CDR2 is FRNRAP. Sequencing was performed with immunoSEQ multiplex PCR; in TCRdb, only in-frame clones are kept and a portion is missing. The sample comprises about 69,000 clones, 91% of which are singletons, and 0.29% rests with the top ten. This chain links TRBV12-5 with TRBJ1-5; D is unclear. This TCR came from a female donor in good health, enrolled as a control in a pregnancy study. The input for sequencing was CD4+ T cells from peripheral blood mononuclear cells, taken in the third trimester of pregnancy. The CDR3 reads CASGLIYNQPQHF. The DNA of the CDR3 is TGTGCTAGTGGTTTAATCTACAATCAGCCCCAGCATTTT.